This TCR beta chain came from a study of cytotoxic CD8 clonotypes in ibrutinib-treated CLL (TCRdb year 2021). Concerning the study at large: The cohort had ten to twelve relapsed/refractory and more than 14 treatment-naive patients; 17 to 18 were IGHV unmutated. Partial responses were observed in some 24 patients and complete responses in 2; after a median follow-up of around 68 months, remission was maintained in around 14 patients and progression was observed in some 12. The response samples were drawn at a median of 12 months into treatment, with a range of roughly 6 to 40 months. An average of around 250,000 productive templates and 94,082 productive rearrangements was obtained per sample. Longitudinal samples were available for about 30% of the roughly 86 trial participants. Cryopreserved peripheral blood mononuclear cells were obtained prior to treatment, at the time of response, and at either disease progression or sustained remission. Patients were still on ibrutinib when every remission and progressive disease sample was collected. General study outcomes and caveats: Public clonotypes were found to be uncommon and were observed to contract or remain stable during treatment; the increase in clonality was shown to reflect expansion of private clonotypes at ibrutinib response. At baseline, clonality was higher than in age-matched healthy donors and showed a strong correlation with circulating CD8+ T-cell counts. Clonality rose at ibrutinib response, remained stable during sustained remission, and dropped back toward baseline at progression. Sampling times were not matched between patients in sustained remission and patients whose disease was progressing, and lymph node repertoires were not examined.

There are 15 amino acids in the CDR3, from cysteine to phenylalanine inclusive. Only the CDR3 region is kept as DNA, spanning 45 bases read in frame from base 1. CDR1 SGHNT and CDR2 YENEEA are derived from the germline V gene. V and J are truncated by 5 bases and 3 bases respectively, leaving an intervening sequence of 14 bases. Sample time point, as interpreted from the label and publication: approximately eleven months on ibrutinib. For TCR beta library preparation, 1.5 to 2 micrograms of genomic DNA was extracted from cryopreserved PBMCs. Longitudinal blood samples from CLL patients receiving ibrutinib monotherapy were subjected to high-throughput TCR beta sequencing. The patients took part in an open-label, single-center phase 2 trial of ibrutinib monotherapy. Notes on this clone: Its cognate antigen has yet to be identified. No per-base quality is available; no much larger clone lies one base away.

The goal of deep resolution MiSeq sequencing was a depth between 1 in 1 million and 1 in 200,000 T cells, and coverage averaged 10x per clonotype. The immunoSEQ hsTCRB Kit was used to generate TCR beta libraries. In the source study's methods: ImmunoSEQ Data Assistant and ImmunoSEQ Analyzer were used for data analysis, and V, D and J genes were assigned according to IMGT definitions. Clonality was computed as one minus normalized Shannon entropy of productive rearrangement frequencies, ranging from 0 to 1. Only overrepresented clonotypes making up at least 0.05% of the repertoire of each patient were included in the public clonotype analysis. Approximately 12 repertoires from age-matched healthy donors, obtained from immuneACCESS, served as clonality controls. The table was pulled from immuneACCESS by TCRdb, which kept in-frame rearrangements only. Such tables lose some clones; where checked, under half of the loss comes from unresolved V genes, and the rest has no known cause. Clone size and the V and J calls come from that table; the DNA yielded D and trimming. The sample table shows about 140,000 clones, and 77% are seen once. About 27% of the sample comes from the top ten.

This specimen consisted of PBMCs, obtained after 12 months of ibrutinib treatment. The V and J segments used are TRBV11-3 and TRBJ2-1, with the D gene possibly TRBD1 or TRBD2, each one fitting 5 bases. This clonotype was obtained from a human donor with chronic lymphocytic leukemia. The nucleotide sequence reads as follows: TGTGCCAGCAGCAACCGGGACGGCTTCTACAATGAGCAGTTCTTC. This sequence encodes CASSNRDGFYNEQFF. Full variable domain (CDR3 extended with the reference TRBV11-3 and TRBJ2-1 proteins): EAGVVQSPRYKIIEKKQPVAFWCNPISGHNTLYWYLQNLGQGPELLIRYENEEAVDDSQLPKDRFSAERLKGVDSTLKIQPAELGDSAVYLCASSNRDGFYNEQFFGPGTRLTVL.